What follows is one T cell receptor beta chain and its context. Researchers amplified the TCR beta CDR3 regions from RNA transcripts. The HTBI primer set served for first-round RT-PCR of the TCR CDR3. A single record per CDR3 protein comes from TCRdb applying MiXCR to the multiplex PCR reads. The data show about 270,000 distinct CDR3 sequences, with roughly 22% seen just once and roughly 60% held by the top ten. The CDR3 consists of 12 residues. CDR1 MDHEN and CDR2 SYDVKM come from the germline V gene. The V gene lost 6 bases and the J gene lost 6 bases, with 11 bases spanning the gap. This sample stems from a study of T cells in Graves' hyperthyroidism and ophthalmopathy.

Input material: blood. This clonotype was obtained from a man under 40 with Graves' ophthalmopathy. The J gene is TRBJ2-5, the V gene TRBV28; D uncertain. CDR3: CASSQRRQTQYF. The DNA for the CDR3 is TGTGCCAGCAGCCAACGACGGCAGACCCAGTACTTC.